This TCR beta chain derives from a study of cytomegalovirus exposure and HLA in healthy donors (dated by TCRdb to about 2017). As for the study more broadly: In an earlier analysis of around 540 of the donors, less than 350 Gb of sequence data and 117 million unique TCR beta sequences from roughly 200 million T cells were reported. An early release covering about 600 HLA-typed donors comprised 250 to 350 gigabases of sequencing data and tens of millions of unique TCR sequences. Of the 300 to 400 genotyped donors, around 81% fell in the genetic ancestry cluster associated with self-reported Caucasian donors. The aim of the study was to test whether cataloging public T cell receptors could identify signatures of past pathogen exposure. The study profiled the T cell repertoires of hundreds of subjects by immunosequencing and related them to cytomegalovirus serostatus. Along with the roughly 610-subject first cohort, a separate validation cohort of over 90 different subjects was used. The study combined high-throughput TCR immunosequencing, statistical association of individual TCRs with disease status, and machine learning to predict cytomegalovirus infection status. A later analysis re-analyzed previously published TCR beta repertoires from approximately 700 donors and added high-resolution HLA genotyping to study TCR occurrence patterns. The later analysis used no new phenotypic data to find candidate immune exposures, relying instead on TCR beta sequences and their occurrence across donors. In an earlier analysis of about 590 of the donors, high-throughput TCR beta sequencing was used to judge whether each TCR beta V gene segment behaved as functional or pseudogenic. Alongside the repertoire data, information on donor age, sex, ethnicity and CMV serostatus was compiled. A later genetic analysis used genome-wide SNP genotypes for about 60% of the 666 donors, treating that subset as a discovery cohort. Every repertoire in the discovery cohort had been generated on one and the same sequencing platform. HLA typing included class I and class II loci at four-digit resolution. The number of typed donors differed by locus: roughly 620-640 for A, B, C, DRB1 and DQB1; approximately 520 for DQA1; fewer than 610 for DPA1; and roughly 470 for DPB1. Four or five DR-DQ haplotypes were handled as single units for association and clustering because linkage in the cohort was strong. Among roughly 400 genotyped donors of the cohort, an average of approximately 220,000 unique TCR beta nucleotide sequences was sequenced per donor, of which roughly 17% were non-productive.

The cohort comprised some 730 healthy bone marrow donors. All cohort members were sampled while nominally healthy, although unrecorded immune exposures were likely present. The donor was CMV seronegative and belonged to the group of 352 seronegative cohort members. A peripheral blood sample was provided by each donor, and peripheral blood mononuclear cells were used for TCR beta sequencing. Genomic DNA was extracted from the blood cell samples with the Qiagen DNeasy Blood Extraction Kit. Of note for this clone: Its antigen has not been determined. Base qualities are not recorded, but no much larger clone differs from it by a single base.

V sheds 7 bases and J sheds 6 bases, leaving 16 bases between their ends. The CDR3 spans 14 residues, from the cysteine through the phenylalanine. The kept DNA is CDR3 alone, 42 bases in frame from the first base. The germline V gene yields MDHEN for CDR1 and SYDVKM for CDR2. The library relied on the immunoSEQ multiplex PCR assay. A mixture of 60 forward primers for TCR Vbeta segments and 13 reverse primers for TCR Jbeta segments was used in the multiplex PCR. The CDR3 region of rearranged TCR beta genes was amplified from genomic DNA with a multiplex PCR assay. On the Illumina HiSeq System, the amplified TCR beta libraries were sequenced as 87-base-pair reads. Under the source paper's analysis protocol: A later analysis tallied roughly 76 million unique TCR beta chains across the 550 to 850 repertoires, and about 10 million of those chains were shared by two or more donors. To remove PCR and sequencing errors, raw reads were error-corrected and collapsed into unique sequences using a nearest-neighbor algorithm that merged closely related sequences. CDR3 sequences were aligned to IMGT reference sequences to assign V, D and J gene segments. For a sequence to be retained, a match of at least six nucleotides was required to both a V gene segment and a J gene segment. A rearrangement counted as productive if the CDR3 had no stop codons and remained in frame with V and J, and every other rearrangement counted as non-productive. Following IMGT convention, CDR3 was defined as the stretch from the second conserved V-encoded cysteine up to the conserved J-encoded phenylalanine. Sequences without an unambiguous match to a single V gene segment were excluded from the earlier analysis of several hundred of the donors. In an earlier analysis of approximately 500 of the donors, a V segment was called functional when productive rearrangements were above 56.7%, and segregating when the standard deviation between donors exceeded 5%. A statistical classification framework was built for diagnosing cytomegalovirus status from the catalog of TCR beta chain sequences. A later analysis assigned V and J genes by comparing TCR nucleotide sequences with IMGT/GENE-DB human TR gene sequences. A later analysis assigned CDR3 sequences and most-parsimonious VDJ recombination scenarios with the TCRdist pipeline. A later analysis defined each TCR beta chain by its CDR3 amino acid sequence plus V-gene family, and excluded reads lacking a unique V-gene family. To address suspected cross-contamination and a sequencing artifact, a later analysis removed a few hundred highly shared, low-generation-probability nucleotide sequences. For each public chain, a later analysis derived a clonal expansion index from normalized ranks of inferred template counts within each repertoire. Generation probabilities in a later analysis came from a VDJ recombination model fitted to out-of-frame rearrangements, and those results were checked against IGoR. A later analysis scored TCR-TCR, TCR-HLA and TCR-CMV co-occurrence with hypergeometric tests, applying a repertoire-size bias correction to TCR pairs. False discovery rates were estimated in a later analysis by permuting HLA or CMV assignments 20 times. In a later analysis, co-occurring TCRs were grouped using DBSCAN, with TCRdist sequence similarity added in when clustering inside HLA-allele-positive subsets. Repertoires with fewer than 30,000 or more than 120,000 public chains, plus five repertoires with anomalous nucleotide sharing, were excluded from co-occurrence clustering. Here the immuneACCESS table is served through TCRdb, limited to in-frame sequences with V and J called. Missing clones are a known gap in these copies; in checked studies unresolved V genes cover under half, and the rest lacks a known reason. Clonal size and the V and J genes are those of that table, whereas D and trimming came from the DNA. In all, the sample holds roughly 190,000 clones, and about 87% of those were seen once. 1% to 1.5% of the sample is taken by the ten largest.

What the study reported, not specific to this receptor: Only TCR beta chains were sequenced in this cohort, and the absence of alpha or paired-chain data limited detectable features. In vitro tests confirmed that three of the cytomegalovirus-associated TCR beta chains recognize cytomegalovirus antigens. Compared with equally common non-associated chains, HLA-associated TCR beta chains in a later analysis were more clonally expanded and had lower generation probabilities. Because some donors lacked HLA typing at each locus, the association tests relied only on the typed subset. The authors suggested that the approach could potentially be generalized to other disease states and immunological phenotypes. A later analysis associated 16,951 TCR beta sequences with specific HLA alleles at a false discovery rate of 0.05. Linkage disequilibrium might explain the correlated functional status among segregating V segments, but an unknown experimental factor could not be ruled out. An earlier analysis of approximately 570 of the donors showed that most TCR beta V segments appeared in productive rearrangements either about 90% or about 30% of the time, which broadly matched IMGT annotations. Most CMV-associated TCR beta chains appeared to be HLA-restricted in a later analysis, and the HLA associations seemed to be driven largely by CMV exposure. CMV serostatus was the only immune exposure information available for the cohort. Sequencing depth was assumed to be roughly uniform across donors in the presence/absence analyses, though that assumption may not hold. V-gene and J-gene trimming of TCR beta chains was associated with a missense DCLRE1C variant in a later genetic analysis, and the association was replicated in an independent cohort. In a later analysis, TCR association rates were found to vary across HLA loci, with the most associated TCRs seen for DRB1 alleles and the fewest for HLA-C alleles. Because counts were too low, 15 to 20 rarely observed V segments, including chromosome 9 orphons, were left out of the earlier analysis of some 600 of the donors. Compared with the 666-donor mean, donors in an Asian-associated ancestry cluster had fewer N-insertions in productive TCRs, according to a later genetic analysis. In a later analysis, several top co-occurrence clusters were reported to appear linked to parvovirus B19, influenza, CMV and Epstein-Barr virus. The study gave a list of around 170 TCR beta chains associated with cytomegalovirus. The 87-base-pair reads could not distinguish some IMGT-functional V segments, including TRBV6-2 and TRBV6-3, so those segments were excluded. A further reported finding was that TCR beta sequences accurately predicted the HLA-A and HLA-B alleles for most subjects in the first cohort. The classifier was reported to diagnose cytomegalovirus status with high specificity and sensitivity in both the original and validation cohorts. A cluster of highly shared sequence variants was judged likely to represent a technical artifact of the sequencing pipeline. Assigning TCR associations to individual alleles was difficult when HLA alleles, especially DR and DQ, strongly co-occurred. While some public TCRs were present in many individuals, most TCR sequences turned up only very rarely across donors.

The receptor was isolated from a man aged 30-40 years in good health and CMV-seronegative. The sequenced material came from PBMCs. Recombination joined TRBV28 with TRBJ1-5; D gene: possibly TRBD1, on 6 matching bases. The DNA sequence is TGTGCCAGCACCTTAGGGGGGGATCTTCAGCCCCAGCATTTT. It codes for CASTLGGDLQPQHF.